The rows below give T cell receptor beta chains drawn from one sample of a study of neurological immune-mediated disorders. In TCRdb, the 5' RACE reads were re-called with MiXCR into one record per CDR3 protein. Of 85,000 to 100,000 distinct CDR3 sequences listed, about 3.8% are singletons. What was sequenced was PBMCs. Receptors were obtained from a young woman with multiple sclerosis. The CDR3 runs from the conserved cysteine through the conserved F or W.

CASTPSTGSEKLFF,TRBV5-1,TRBJ1-4
CATSGPGPSYEQYF,TRBV15,TRBJ2-7
CASSPWREATYEQYF,TRBV6-2/TRBV6-3,TRBJ2-7
CASSTAAGGRSAGELFF,TRBV7-2,TRBJ2-2
CASSFGQGRGDTQYF,TRBV12-3/TRBV12-4,TRBJ2-3
CASSGDTNTEAFF,TRBV25-1,TRBJ1-1
CSAARGNQPQHF,TRBV20-1,TRBJ1-5
CATHGGGSYEQYF,TRBV5-6,TRBJ2-7
CASSPQGANEKLFF,TRBV9,TRBJ1-4
CASSEKVLHNQPQHF,TRBV10-1,TRBJ1-5
CSAIARKQGADGYTF,TRBV20-1,TRBJ1-2
CASSARQTGYYNEQFF,TRBV7-8,TRBJ2-1
CSAMGAGNQPQHF,TRBV20-1,TRBJ1-5
CASSFGGSEAFF,TRBV12-3/TRBV12-4,TRBJ1-1
CASSHHGQLAKNIQYF,TRBV4-1,TRBJ2-4
CASSLVAEAGELFF,TRBV5-1,TRBJ2-2
CASSSYYEQYF,TRBV7-2,TRBJ2-7
CAISQSRDRGRRDEAFF,TRBV10-3,TRBJ1-1
CASSQVPPGGLTGELFF,TRBV3-1,TRBJ2-2
CASSFGTGLRPQHF,TRBV12-3/TRBV12-4,TRBJ1-5
CASSDAGGEIDTQYF,TRBV2,TRBJ2-3
CASSYELAYGEQYF,TRBV6-5,TRBJ2-7
CASSRWGTSGTDTQYF,TRBV6-5,TRBJ2-3
CASTPGPGGGEQYF,TRBV12-3/TRBV12-4,TRBJ2-7
CASSFGGSYSNQPQHF,TRBV12-3/TRBV12-4,TRBJ1-5
CSARVSGGRFF,TRBV20-1,TRBJ2-1
CASSLAAGTRGGYTF,TRBV7-2,TRBJ1-2
CASSLLPGQINQPQHF,TRBV11-2,TRBJ1-5
CASSPQAGMNTGELFF,TRBV5-1,TRBJ2-2
CASSPDRGQYEQYF,TRBV12-3/TRBV12-4,TRBJ2-7
CATRLEATGSGNTIYF,TRBV15,TRBJ1-3
CASSSTGFNQPQHF,TRBV12-3/TRBV12-4,TRBJ1-5
CASSLGPANYGYTF,TRBV5-6,TRBJ1-2
CASSQGWRVDTGELFF,TRBV5-5,TRBJ2-2
CASSTGGSISPQHF,TRBV6-1,TRBJ1-5
CASSLEVIVNTEAFF,TRBV5-1,TRBJ1-1
CASSSAPDTQYF,TRBV7-8,TRBJ2-3
CASSSRTGQDTDTQYF,TRBV12-3/TRBV12-4,TRBJ2-3
CASSLVESYEQYF,TRBV7-2,TRBJ2-7
CASSQDTSGSAGELFF,TRBV4-3,TRBJ2-2
CASSLVGSDTEAFF,TRBV5-1,TRBJ1-1
CASSSWETQYF,TRBV12-3/TRBV12-4,TRBJ2-5
CASSAAGYQPQHF,TRBV6-1,TRBJ1-5
CASSNRQGAGTEAFF,TRBV7-2,TRBJ1-1
CASSLVSGSAYNEQFF,TRBV5-1,TRBJ2-1
CASSLRRDYEQYF,TRBV7-2,TRBJ2-7
CASSWASGNNEQFF,TRBV4-2,TRBJ2-1
CAMRDRLEETQYF,TRBV10-3,TRBJ2-5
CASSARQGRNTGELFF,TRBV9,TRBJ2-2
CATGELFF,TRBV7-2,TRBJ2-2
CASSYEGHNSPLHF,TRBV6-5,TRBJ1-6
CASSPTGPNTEAFF,TRBV7-3,TRBJ1-1
CASSLRERDTQYF,TRBV7-2,TRBJ2-3
CASQGLGYSYEQYF,TRBV5-1,TRBJ2-7
CASSKDRVYNEQFF,TRBV5-1,TRBJ2-1